The next 27 T cell receptor beta chains were all read from a single sample in a study of vaccination effects on CD4 cells after COVID-19. Their specific antigens are unknown. The culture ran for less than 12 days, and then CD4+ T cells were isolated. TCRdb keeps only in-frame clones here, not all; method: immunoSEQ multiplex PCR. Of about 38,000 clones in the sample, about four fifths were seen once. Sequences were derived from CD4+ T cells from PBMCs cultured without peptide, sampled before COVID-19 vaccination. The receptors stem from a human donor who received a COVID-19 vaccine.

The V call is TRBV15, the J call TRBJ2-1; the D gene is possibly TRBD2 (5 bases). Trimming stripped 5 bases from V and 4 bases from J, with 15 bases between. The CDR3 length is 15 residues. From germline, CDR1 is LNHNV and CDR2 YYDKDF (reference sequence). Written as DNA, the CDR3 is TGTGCCACCAGCCCGGACTCAGGTTCTTACAATGAGCAGTTCTTC. It translates to CATSPDSGSYNEQFF.

This clone was detected a few times. The rearrangement joins TRBV28 to TRBJ1-5, with D hard to call. V was shortened by 3 bases and J by 2 bases, with 14 bases between the two germline ends. This CDR3 contains 16 residues. In germline, CDR1 is MDHEN, CDR2 SYDVKM. This CDR3 reads CASSFLSVVGNQPQHF. As DNA, the CDR3 is TGTGCCAGCAGTTTTCTGTCGGTTGTGGGCAATCAGCCCCAGCATTTT.

The rearrangement links TRBV9 to TRBJ2-1, with TRBD2 matching 12 bases. The germline V gene has CDR1 SGDLS and CDR2 YYNGEE. The CDR3 runs to 14 residues. V gave up 4 bases and J gave up 9 bases; unmatched junction bases: 5. CDR3 amino acids: CASSPWTSGVEQFF. In nucleotides, the CDR3 is TGTGCCAGCAGCCCCTGGACTAGCGGGGTTGAGCAGTTCTTC.

The chain is built from TRBV30 and TRBJ2-6; no clear D. The CDR3 extends over 13 amino acids. Germline-derived CDR1 and CDR2 are GTSNPN and SVGIG (reference sequence). V lost 3 bases to trimming and J lost 2 bases, with 5 bases between them. The CDR3 nucleotides are TGTGCCTGGAGCTGGGCTGGGGCCAACGTCCTGACTTTC. This codes for CAWSWAGANVLTF.

V and J are TRBV7-6 and TRBJ1-1; D remains ambiguous. Germline V gives CDR1 SGHVS, CDR2 FNYEAQ. Between the trimmed V and J ends, which lost 5 bases and 2 bases, there was a span of 9 bases. CDR3 length: 13 residues. This chain's CDR3 is CASSLEVNTEAFF. For the CDR3, the DNA is TGTGCCAGCAGCCTAGAGGTTAACACTGAAGCTTTCTTT.

This clone turned up a few times. The chain links TRBV7-3 to TRBJ2-3; tentatively, D is TRBD1 or TRBD2 (5 bases each). The CDR3 spans 14 residues. Germline CDR1 SGHTA, CDR2 FQGTGA. V gave up 4 bases and J gave up 0 bases, with 8 bases separating them. This CDR3 reads CASSSGPSTDTQYF. In DNA, the CDR3 is TGTGCCAGCAGCTCGGGACCGAGCACAGATACGCAGTATTTT.

The genes are TRBV12-5 and TRBJ2-2; TRBD1 agrees at 9 bases. This CDR3 region has 17 residues. CDR1 LGHNT and CDR2 FRNRAP come from the germline V gene. The V segment lost 0 bases and the J segment 4 bases; nucleotides outside the gene matches: 6. This CDR3 reads CASGLVRDRAATGELFF. CDR3 sequence (DNA): TGTGCTAGTGGTTTGGTTAGGGACAGGGCTGCCACCGGGGAGCTGTTTTTT.

CDR3 protein: CASSLQGNQPQHF. The DNA of the CDR3 is TGTGCCAGCAGCCTCCAGGGAAATCAGCCCCAGCATTTT. The chain is built from TRBV7-9 and TRBJ1-5, with D maybe TRBD1 (5 bases). V was trimmed by 5 bases and J by 4 bases, leaving 9 bases between them. Germline V gives CDR1 SEHNR, CDR2 FQNEAQ (reference sequence). The CDR3 covers 13 residues.

The chain is built from TRBV9 and TRBJ2-3, with 8 bases matching TRBD1. Losses at the gene ends were 3 bases for V and 2 bases for J; bases not matched to a gene: 2. The CDR3 length is 14 residues. Germline V gene data show CDR1 as SGDLS and CDR2 as YYNGEE. This chain's CDR3 is CASSATGDTDTQYF. The CDR3 coding sequence is TGTGCCAGCAGCGCGACAGGGGACACAGATACGCAGTATTTT.

The chain employs TRBV18 and TRBJ1-1, with D maybe TRBD1 (5 bases). V dropped 2 bases and J dropped 8 bases, with 18 bases sitting between them. The CDR3 length is 15 residues. Germline V CDR1 and CDR2: KGHSH, LQKENI. The CDR3 DNA reads as TGTGCCAGCTCACCAGGGAACGGGGGGGAGACCGAAGCTTTCTTT. Amino acid sequence: CASSPGNGGETEAFF.

J is TRBJ1-6 and V is TRBV30, with a possible D match to TRBD1 (5 bases). The CDR3 covers 14 residues. The V end lost 3 bases, the J end lost 6 bases, and 12 bases lay between the germline ends. Germline CDR1 is GTSNPN and CDR2 is SVGIG (reference sequence). In nucleotides, the CDR3 is TGTGCCTGGAGCCGCGGGGGGGTTAATTCACCCCTCCACTTT. It yields the protein CAWSRGGVNSPLHF.

V gene TRBV4-1 combines with J gene TRBJ1-5; weak D call: TRBD1 (5 bases). Deletions cut 3 bases from V and 7 bases from J, with 10 bases between. This CDR3 has 13 amino acids. Germline V lookup: CDR1 MGHRA, CDR2 YSYEKL. The CDR3 loop is CASSQVPGQPQHF. CDR3 bases: TGCGCCAGCAGCCAGGTCCCAGGGCAGCCCCAGCATTTT.

This rearrangement joins TRBV6-6 to TRBJ2-3; a weak D match, TRBD1 (6 bases). CDR3 length: 13 amino acids. Germline V lookup: CDR1 MNHNY, CDR2 SVGAGI (reference sequence). The germline V and J ends were trimmed by 9 bases and 5 bases, with 15 bases remaining between them. The CDR3 here is CASLEGVRDTQYF. The CDR3 DNA reads TGTGCCAGTCTTGAGGGGGTGCGAGATACGCAGTATTTT.

This chain joins TRBV5-1 and TRBJ2-5; D gene ambiguous. Trimming cost V 4 bases and J 1 base, with 11 bases left between them. This CDR3 is built from 14 residues. Germline CDR1 reads SGHRS; CDR2 reads YFSETQ. The CDR3, as DNA: TGCGCCAGCAGCCCTGACACGGGCCAAGAGACCCAGTACTTC. Its translation is CASSPDTGQETQYF.

The chain employs TRBV20-1 and TRBJ2-3; D uncertain. The V gene lost 6 bases and the J gene lost 13 bases, with 17 bases spanning the gap. This CDR3 is 11 amino acids long. CDR1 DFQATT and CDR2 SNEGSKA come from the germline V gene (reference sequence). CDR3 DNA sequence: TGCAGTGCCGCGGCTGTGAGCCTCAAGTATTTT. Amino acid sequence: CSAAAVSLKYF.

This chain connects TRBV20-1 to TRBJ2-5, with a tentative D call TRBD1 (6 bases). The ends were cut back, 3 bases at V and 5 bases at J, with 16 bases in the middle. The CDR3 has 14 residues. Germline values: CDR1 DFQATT, CDR2 SNEGSKA (reference sequence). CDR3 in DNA: TGCAGTGCTAGTCAGCCAGGGGACGTGGAGACCCAGTACTTC. The encoded protein is CSASQPGDVETQYF.

This clone was observed once. V gene TRBV4-1 combines with J gene TRBJ1-1; D is unclear. The CDR3 has 16 residues. CDR1 is MGHRA, CDR2 YSYEKL, per germline. V was trimmed by 0 bases and J by 0 bases, leaving 11 bases between them. The CDR3 coding sequence is TGCGCCAGCAGCCAAGATGGGAGGGTTATGAACACTGAAGCTTTCTTT. As protein: CASSQDGRVMNTEAFF.

The chain links TRBV19 to TRBJ1-2, with D possibly TRBD1 on 5 matching bases. Between the trimmed V and J ends, which lost 4 bases and 7 bases, there was a span of 22 bases. CDR1 LNHDA and CDR2 SQIVND come from the germline V gene (reference sequence). This CDR3 has 16 amino acids. DNA for the CDR3: TGTGCCAGTAGTACCTCTATAGAACGACGGGACTCTGGCTACACCTTC. Its protein product is CASSTSIERRDSGYTF.

The J gene is TRBJ2-1, the V gene TRBV7-3; TRBD2 might be the D (6 bases). CDR3 length equals 15 residues. Looked up from germline, CDR1 is SGHTA and CDR2 is FQGTGA. Trimming cost V 4 bases and J 4 bases, with 14 bases left between them. The CDR3 bases are TGTGCCAGCAGCTCCCAGTGGGCGGGGTACAATGAGCAGTTCTTC. Protein product: CASSSQWAGYNEQFF.

The chain is built from TRBV7-9 and TRBJ2-1, with 7 bases fitting TRBD2. This CDR3 region has 14 residues. CDR1 is SEHNR, CDR2 FQNEAQ, per germline (reference sequence). The J segment lost 3 bases and the V segment lost 1 base, leaving 0 bases of the junction unmatched. CDR3 amino acids: CASSLGGGYNEQFF. CDR3 bases: TGTGCCAGCAGCTTAGGCGGGGGCTACAATGAGCAGTTCTTC.

This chain links TRBV6-5 with TRBJ2-1, with 7 bases identical to TRBD1. CDR1 and CDR2 from the germline V gene are MNHEY and SVGAGI. The CDR3 runs to 12 residues. V was clipped by 6 bases and J by 6 bases; unmatched bases: 2. CDR3 DNA: TGTGCCAGCAGGACAGGGATCAATGAGCAGTTCTTC. This sequence encodes CASRTGINEQFF.

This clone was counted a single time. This chain links TRBV4-1 with TRBJ1-5; the D gene is possibly TRBD1 (6 bases). The ends were cut back, 2 bases at V and 11 bases at J, with 16 bases in the middle. This CDR3 is 14 amino acids long. The germline gives CDR1 MGHRA, CDR2 YSYEKL. The CDR3: CASSQPGHGGAQHF. The CDR3 nucleotides read TGCGCCAGCAGCCAACCGGGACACGGTGGGGCCCAGCATTTT.

This chain connects TRBV5-6 to TRBJ2-7; D might be TRBD2 (6 bases). CDR1 SGHDT and CDR2 YYEEEE come from the germline V gene. This CDR3 has 15 residues. Deletions cut 7 bases from V and 6 bases from J, with 23 bases between. The CDR3 loop is CASVWPGGVRREQYV. Here the CDR3 DNA reads TGTGCCAGCGTATGGCCAGGAGGGGTTCGGCGCGAGCAGTACGTC.

V gene TRBV13 combines with J gene TRBJ1-3, with 7 bases lining up with TRBD1. V shed 5 bases, J shed 4 bases, and the junction held 5 bases outside the gene matches. CDR3 length: 14 amino acids. Germline V gene lookup returns CDR1 PRHDT and CDR2 FYEKMQ (reference sequence). The CDR3 spells CASSRGTDGNTIYF. CDR3 bases: TGTGCCAGCAGCAGAGGGACAGACGGAAACACCATATATTTT.

The chain combines TRBV11-1 with TRBJ2-7; possible D gene TRBD2, 5 bases. The CDR3 contains 15 residues. Germline V CDR1 and CDR2: SGHAT, FQDESV (reference sequence). Trimming shortened V by 3 bases and J by 4 bases, and 16 bases separated the two germline ends. CDR3 coding DNA: TGTGCCAGCAGCTTGAACCGGGATTTTACTTACGAGCAGTACGTC. It translates to CASSLNRDFTYEQYV.

The chain couples TRBV6-2 or TRBV6-3 to TRBJ1-1; D gene ambiguous. Trimming removed 5 bases at V and 5 bases at J, with 21 bases between. The CDR3 length is 16 residues. Germline values: CDR1 MNHEY, CDR2 SVGEGT. The CDR3 bases are TGTGCCAGCAGTCAAAGTCGGAGAGGAACGAGGACTGAAGCTTTCTTT. Its protein product is CASSQSRRGTRTEAFF.

CDR3 sequence reads: CASSSRDRNTEAFF. In nucleotides, the CDR3 is TGTGCCAGCAGCTCCCGGGACAGGAACACTGAAGCTTTCTTT. The chain carries TRBV7-3 and TRBJ1-1; TRBD1 aligns across 7 bases. CDR3 length: 14 amino acids. The germline V gene has CDR1 SGHTA and CDR2 FQGTGA. Unmatched junction bases numbered 3, after V lost 4 bases and J lost 1 base.